This T cell receptor beta chain stems from a study of CD8 T cells in Susac syndrome. A word on this clonotype: Its antigen remains unidentified.

RNA amounts of about 0.5 to 1 ug underwent reverse transcription with random hexamers. An immunoSEQ multiplex PCR amplified TCR beta CDR3 over 54 Vbeta and 13 Jbeta. TCRdb independently ran MiXCR on the immunoSEQ multiplex PCR reads; one entry per CDR3 protein. There are approximately 120,000 distinct CDR3 sequences in the sample; approximately 96% occur only once, and 0.087% lies in the top ten. In blood CD8+ and CD4+ T cells, TCR beta underwent sequencing. The controls, all healthy donors, were matched for age and sex. Study-level results: TCR sequencing and HLA analysis covered a relatively small number of individuals.

The sequencing input was CD4+ T cells from PBMCs. The TCR comes from a human donor in good health.

CDR3 sequence reads: CASSKGQGEGELFF. The CDR3 bases are TGTGCCAGCAGCAAGGGACAGGGCGAGGGGGAGCTGTTTTTT. The chain has TRBV7-8 and TRBJ2-2; 9 nucleotides line up with TRBD1. J was trimmed by 8 bases and V by 5 bases; bases with no gene match: 6. The CDR3 spans 14 residues. Looked up from germline, CDR1 is SGHVS and CDR2 is FQNEAQ. The variable domain in full, with the rest retrieved from reference TRBV7-8 and TRBJ2-2, is GAGVSQSPRYKVAKRGQDVALRCDPISGHVSLFWYQQALGQGPEFLTYFQNEAQLDKSGLPSDRFFAERPEGSVSTLKIQRTQQEDSAVYLCASSKGQGEGELFFGEGSRLTVL.